The T cell receptor (beta chain) under discussion was sequenced for a study of technical replicates of blood from a few donors. The assay was immunoSEQ multiplex PCR, and TCRdb's table has in-frame clones only and misses some. This sample yields approximately 75,000 clones, of which approximately 96% are seen a single time; roughly 0.3% belongs to the top ten. V gave up 0 bases and J gave up 3 bases; unmatched junction bases: 5. The CDR3 covers 17 residues. Germline CDR1 is SGHDT and CDR2 is YYEEEE. This TCR was sampled from a human donor in good health. Sequencing was performed on T cells isolated from PBMCs. The chain employs TRBV5-6 and TRBJ2-1; TRBD2 matches at 11 bases. The CDR3: CASSLGGTSGIYNEQFF. CDR3 sequence (DNA): TGTGCCAGCAGCTTGGGAGGGACTAGCGGAATCTACAATGAGCAGTTCTTC.